A selection of T cell receptor beta chains follows, all from one sample in a study of graft-versus-host responses after intestinal transplantation. Sequenced by immunoSEQ multiplex PCR; TCRdb stores in-frame clones only, minus some. The sample contains around 19,000 clones, 35% to 40% of which appear only once. The sequencing used alloreactive CD4+ T cells from a mixed lymphocyte reaction culture, collected before intestinal transplant. Receptors originate from a human patient who received an intestinal transplant. Each CDR3 is given with its conserved first and last residue. The D gene is left open where the match is weak. Clone size is shown for a subset of rows, as once, few, many or a class of expanded clone.

TRBJ1-4 TRBV6-1 . few TGTGCCAGGGTTAGGACCTCCGGTGAAAAACTGTTTTTT CARVRTSGEKLFF
TRBJ1-5 TRBV2 . . TGTGCCAGCAGTCTCCGGGGGGGGAATCAGCCCCAGCATTTT CASSLRGGNQPQHF
TRBJ2-2 TRBV21-1 . few TGTGCCAGCAGCAATTCCGGGACAGGGTGGGTAACCACCGGGGAGCTGTTTTTT CASSNSGTGWVTTGELFF
TRBJ2-7 TRBV18 TRBD1 . TGTGCCAGCTCACCGGGACAGACTTCAACCTACGAGCAGTACTTC CASSPGQTSTYEQYF
TRBJ2-1 TRBV6-6 . . TGTGCCACCGCCCAGGGGCGTAGCTCCTACAATGAGCAGTTCTTC CATAQGRSSYNEQFF
TRBJ2-1 TRBV27 TRBD1 . TGTGCCAGCAGCGACAGGGTCAATGAGCAGTTCTTC CASSDRVNEQFF
TRBJ1-5 TRBV5-1 . . TGCGCCAGCAGCAGGGACCTCAATCAGCCCCAGCATTTT CASSRDLNQPQHF
TRBJ2-7 TRBV6-1 . . TGTGCCAGCAGCTGGGCTTTCGAGAATGAGCAGTACTTC CASSWAFENEQYF
TRBJ2-5 TRBV5-1 . . TGCGCCAGCAGCTTGGCCGCGGCGAAAGAGACCCAGTACTTC CASSLAAAKETQYF
TRBJ2-2 TRBV7-8 . . TGTGCCAGCAGCTCTCCGTGGCGGGCGAAGCATTACACCGGGGAGCTGTTTTTT CASSSPWRAKHYTGELFF
TRBJ1-6 TRBV11-2 . few TGTGCCAGCAGCCCGTCCGCCTATAATTCACCCCTCCACTTT CASSPSAYNSPLHF
TRBJ1-2 TRBV19 TRBD1 . TGTGCCAGTAGTATAACAGGGGGCTATGGCTACACCTTC CASSITGGYGYTF
TRBJ1-4 TRBV5-1 . . TGCGCCAGCAGCTTCGGACCTCTTGAAAAACTGTTTTTT CASSFGPLEKLFF
TRBJ1-4 TRBV7-9 . . TGTGCCAGCAGCCTCAGACGCCTAGCCGGTTCTAATGAAAAACTGTTTTTT CASSLRRLAGSNEKLFF
TRBJ1-1 TRBV10-3 . . TGTGCCATCCGACCTGGGCAGAACACTGAAGCTTTCTTT CAIRPGQNTEAFF